The sequence of this T cell receptor beta chain was determined in a study of neurological immune-mediated disorders. Germline V gene lookup returns CDR1 LGHDT and CDR2 YNNKEL (reference sequence). V was clipped by 5 bases and J by 3 bases; unmatched bases: 5. The CDR3 extends over 15 amino acids. The sample's time point: longitudinal time-point 1 (baseline). MiXCR, run by TCRdb on the 5' RACE reads, gives a single entry per CDR3 protein. The data hold approximately 46,000 distinct CDR3 sequences, with roughly 10% observed a single time. This clonotype was seen at least ten times. Specimen: PBMCs. The chain carries TRBV3-1 and TRBJ2-7, with TRBD2 matching 12 bases. The clonotype originates from a woman in her thirties or forties in good health. The CDR3 DNA reads TGTGCCAGCAGCACGACTAGCGGGAGTAGCTACGAGCAGTACTTC. Amino acids: CASSTTSGSSYEQYF.